These 29 T cell receptor beta chains were sequenced from one sample in a study of T cells of healthy individuals. Each CDR3 protein is one row after TCRdb ran MiXCR on the 5' RACE reads. The sample lists more than 60,000 distinct CDR3 sequences; under 20% were seen once. All receptors come from a human donor in good health.

The CDR3 DNA reads TGTGCCAGCAGTTCATTTAGCGGGGGGCGGCACAATGAGCAGTTCTTC. This translates into CASSSFSGGRHNEQFF. The rearrangement links TRBV6-5 to TRBJ2-1, with 10 positions matching TRBD2. Germline assignment: CDR1 MNHEY and CDR2 SVGAGI. The V gene end was trimmed by 4 bases and the J gene end by 5 bases; junction bases not matched to a gene: 8. This CDR3 has 16 residues.

This rearrangement joins TRBV7-3 to TRBJ2-2; perhaps TRBD1 as D (6 bases). V lost 5 bases and J lost 4, with 14 bases in between. CDR1 is SGHTA and CDR2 is FQGTGA in the germline V gene. CDR3 length: 15 residues. In DNA form, the CDR3 reads TGTGCCAGCAGCGAACCGGGACACTTCACCGGGGAGCTGTTTTTT. Translated: CASSEPGHFTGELFF.

In its sample, this clonotype was seen a few times. This chain links TRBV5-1 with TRBJ2-2; a weak D match, TRBD2 (6 bases). The ends were cut back, 7 bases at V and 2 bases at J, with 12 bases in the middle. From germline, CDR1 is SGHRS and CDR2 YFSETQ. The length of the CDR3 is 14 residues. CDR3: CASGGAFNTGELFF. The CDR3 nucleotides are TGCGCCAGCGGAGGGGCGTTTAACACCGGGGAGCTGTTTTTT.

This clonotype was found many times. This chain connects TRBV11-2 to TRBJ1-5; maybe TRBD1 (5 bases). Trimming removed 1 base from V and 10 bases from J, with 17 bases in between. Germline CDR1 and CDR2: SGHAT and FQNNGV. CDR3 size: 15 residues. The CDR3 nucleotides are TGTGCCAGCAGCTTAGGGGGCGGGGGGGAAAGACCCCAGCATTTT. Residues: CASSLGGGGERPQHF.

The chain carries TRBV7-2 and TRBJ1-1, with D tentatively TRBD1 (6 bases). V was shortened by 5 bases and J by 0 bases, with 13 bases between the two germline ends. Looked up from germline, CDR1 is SGHTA and CDR2 is FQGNSA. This CDR3 has 15 amino acids. CDR3: CASSPDRTMNTEAFF. CDR3 bases: TGTGCCAGCAGCCCCGACAGGACCATGAACACTGAAGCTTTCTTT. The full variable domain, completed using reference TRBV7-2 and TRBJ1-1, is GAGVSQSPSNKVTEKGKDVELRCDPISGHTALYWYRQSLGQGLEFLIYFQGNSAPDKSGLPSDRFSAERTGGSVSTLTIQRTQQEDSAVYLCASSPDRTMNTEAFFGQGTRLTVV.

This clonotype was counted many times. V is TRBV19 and J is TRBJ1-5; D perhaps matches TRBD1 (5 bases). V lost 3 bases, J lost 4 bases, and 10 bases lay in between. CDR1 LNHDA and CDR2 SQIVND come from the germline V gene (reference sequence). The CDR3 loop spans 14 amino acids. Here the CDR3 DNA reads TGTGCCAGTAGTATGAGGGGTCCAAATCAGCCCCAGCATTTT. Protein sequence: CASSMRGPNQPQHF.

The table lists this clonotype with a few counts. The chain carries TRBV5-1 and TRBJ1-2, with D possibly being TRBD1 (6 bases). The germline V and J ends were trimmed by 0 bases and 5 bases, with 14 bases remaining between them. The CDR3 is 15 residues long. Germline-derived CDR1 and CDR2 are SGHRS and YFSETQ. CDR3 region: CASSLAGAGVYGYTF. The CDR3 DNA reads as TGCGCCAGCAGCTTGGCCGGGGCAGGGGTGTATGGCTACACCTTC.

Turning to this clonotype: Its ends do not fully match the called genes, so a read error is possible. The rearrangement links TRBV7-9 to TRBJ2-5, with 8 bases fitting TRBD1. This CDR3 contains 16 residues. In germline, CDR1 is SEHNR, CDR2 FQNEAQ (reference sequence). The CDR3 DNA follows: TGTGCCAGCAGCTTCCCCCAGGGGGCTTGGCAAGAGACCCGGTACTTC. Translated: CASSFPQGAWQETRYF.

This clonotype has only a few counts. The chain has TRBV7-9 and TRBJ1-3, with D uncertain. The CDR3 totals 17 residues. Germline values: CDR1 SEHNR, CDR2 FQNEAQ (reference sequence). With 5 bases removed from V and 0 bases from J, the gap between germline ends came to 17 bases. CDR3 DNA: TGTGCCAGCAGCCTCCCCCCGAGACTCAGCTCTGGAAACACCATATATTTT. Residues: CASSLPPRLSSGNTIYF.

This clonotype appeared a few times. One base away lies a much larger clone, so this may be a sequencing read error. V usage is TRBV27 and J usage is TRBJ2-7; 8 nucleotides match TRBD1. CDR3 length equals 15 residues. The J segment lost 5 bases and the V segment lost 2 bases, leaving 8 bases of the junction unmatched. The V gene's germline CDR1 is MNHEY and CDR2 SMNVEV (reference sequence). Here the CDR3 DNA reads TGTGCCAGCAGTTTACTACCGGGACAGGAGGACGAGCAGTACTTC. This encodes CASSLLPGQEDEQYF.

A few counts support this clonotype. The V call is TRBV11-2, the J call TRBJ2-7; either TRBD1 or TRBD2 may supply D (5 bases each). Germline V CDR1 and CDR2: SGHAT, FQNNGV. V dropped 2 bases and J dropped 0 bases, with 14 bases sitting between them. The CDR3 is made up of 16 amino acids. This chain's CDR3 is CASSLRARGTSYEQYF. The CDR3 region has the DNA TGTGCCAGCAGCTTAAGGGCTAGAGGGACCTCCTACGAGCAGTACTTC.

This chain links TRBV6-5 with TRBJ1-6, with D possibly matching TRBD1 (5 bases). The CDR3 covers 15 residues. The germline CDR1 and CDR2 sequences are MNHEY and SVGAGI. The V and J ends lost 0 bases and 9 bases respectively, with 12 bases between them. CDR3 sequence (DNA): TGTGCCAGCAGTTACTCTCAGGGCGTCCCTTCACCCCTCCACTTT. Protein: CASSYSQGVPSPLHF.

This chain uses TRBV13 with TRBJ1-1, with D possibly TRBD1 on 6 matching bases. Germline assignment: CDR1 PRHDT and CDR2 FYEKMQ (reference sequence). Trimming shortened V by 3 bases and J by 9 bases, and 11 bases separated the two germline ends. The CDR3 has 12 residues. The CDR3: CASSLDRFKAFF. CDR3 nucleotides: TGTGCCAGCAGCTTGGACAGATTTAAAGCTTTCTTT.

This clonotype has only a few counts. The rearrangement uses TRBV2 and TRBJ1-5; D not resolved. This CDR3 has 15 residues. Germline lookup yields CDR1 SNHLY and CDR2 FYNNEI. V lost 9 bases and J 4 bases, leaving 19 bases between the germline ends. The CDR3 nucleotides read TGTGCCAGTGGTCGGCGGATCGGTCCGAATCAGCCCCAGCATTTT. Translation gives CASGRRIGPNQPQHF.

V gene TRBV9 combines with J gene TRBJ2-2; D is ambiguous. CDR1 is SGDLS, CDR2 YYNGEE, per germline. V lost 4 bases and J lost 3, with 13 bases in between. The CDR3 spans 15 residues. CDR3 loop: CASSPHYTYTGELFF. CDR3 sequence (DNA): TGTGCCAGCAGCCCCCACTACACTTACACCGGGGAGCTGTTTTTT. Variable domain in full (rest from reference TRBV9 and TRBJ2-2): DSGVTQTPKHLITATGQRVTLRCSPRSGDLSVYWYQQSLDQGLQFLIQYYNGEERAKGNILERFSAQQFPDLHSELNLSSLELGDSALYFCASSPHYTYTGELFFGEGSRLTVL.

The chain has TRBV25-1 and TRBJ2-6; 8 bases are a match to TRBD1. This CDR3 contains 18 residues. Germline V lookup: CDR1 MGHDK, CDR2 SYGVNS. With 3 bases clipped from V and 0 bases from J, the junction kept 7 bases outside the gene matches. CDR3 bases: TGTGCCAGCAGTGATACAGGGGGACCCAACTCTGGGGCCAACGTCCTGACTTTC. It yields the protein CASSDTGGPNSGANVLTF.

This clonotype was seen repeatedly, ten times or more. J is TRBJ2-1 and V is TRBV4-1, with 11 bases aligning to TRBD2. The CDR3 contains 15 residues. Germline CDR1 MGHRA, CDR2 YSYEKL. With 6 bases clipped from V and 3 bases from J, the junction kept 4 bases outside the gene matches. Here the CDR3 reads CASRGGTSGYNEQFF. The CDR3 nucleotides read TGCGCCAGCAGGGGGGGGACTAGCGGCTACAATGAGCAGTTCTTC.

This clonotype was counted only a few times. The chain joins TRBV5-5 to TRBJ2-2; D call uncertain. Trimming shortened V by 0 bases and J by 2 bases, and 11 bases separated the two germline ends. The CDR3 runs 16 residues. CDR1 and CDR2 from the germline V gene are SGHKS and YYEKEE (reference sequence). Written as DNA, the CDR3 is TGTGCCAGCAGCTTGGGGGTAGCCCCCAACACCGGGGAGCTGTTTTTT. Translated, it gives CASSLGVAPNTGELFF.

Only a few counts were recorded for this clonotype. The gene calls are TRBV13 and TRBJ2-7, with D possibly matching TRBD2 (6 bases). CDR3 length: 14 residues. Trimming left V 5 bases short and J 4 bases short, with 15 bases between. CDR1 PRHDT and CDR2 FYEKMQ come from the germline V gene (reference sequence). Here the CDR3 reads CASSPPTGDYEQYF. The CDR3 DNA follows: TGTGCCAGCAGCCCACCGACGGGAGATTACGAGCAGTACTTC.

This clonotype came up a few times. The V call is TRBV12-3 or TRBV12-4, the J call TRBJ1-4; 8 positions agree with TRBD1. There are 14 residues in the CDR3. The V segment lost 4 bases and the J segment 7 bases; nucleotides outside the gene matches: 5. Here the CDR3 DNA reads TGTGCCAGCAGTTGGACAGGGTCGACTGAAAAACTGTTTTTT. It codes for CASSWTGSTEKLFF.

This clonotype was seen ten or more times. The gene calls are TRBV10-3 and TRBJ2-2; maybe TRBD1 (6 bases). Trimming shortened V by 7 bases and J by 2 bases, and 17 bases separated the two germline ends. CDR3 length equals 16 residues. Germline V CDR1 and CDR2: ENHRY, SYGVKD. The CDR3 loop is CAINSDRSGNTGELFF. CDR3 bases: TGTGCCATCAATTCAGACAGGAGCGGAAACACCGGGGAGCTGTTTTTT.

This clonotype was observed at least ten times. The chain carries TRBV28 and TRBJ2-5; D is ambiguous. V was cut by 5 bases and J by 1 base, with 5 bases left in between. Germline CDR1 reads MDHEN; CDR2 reads SYDVKM. The CDR3 is made up of 12 amino acids. As DNA, the CDR3 is TGTGCCAGCAGTCGGTCCCAAGAGACCCAGTACTTC. It encodes CASSRSQETQYF.

The J gene is TRBJ2-3, the V gene TRBV12-5; D is uncertain. Trimming pared 6 bases from V and 6 bases from J, leaving 10 bases between. The CDR3 is 12 residues long. Germline CDR1 reads LGHNT; CDR2 reads FRNRAP. The CDR3 loop reads CASGPMADTQYF. DNA of the CDR3: TGTGCTAGTGGGCCTATGGCGGATACGCAGTATTTT. The full variable domain, its missing parts supplied by reference TRBV12-5 and TRBJ2-3, is DARVTQTPRHKVTEMGQEVTMRCQPILGHNTVFWYRQTMMQGLELLAYFRNRAPLDDSGMPKDRFSAEMPDATLATLKIQPSEPRDSAVYFCASGPMADTQYFGPGTRLTVL.

There are many counts of this clonotype. V is TRBV20-1 and J is TRBJ1-6; possibly TRBD1 for D (6 bases). The V gene's germline CDR1 is DFQATT and CDR2 SNEGSKA (reference sequence). This CDR3 comprises 16 residues. The V end was cut by 6 bases, the J end by 0 bases, with 15 bases between. This CDR3 is CSAIEGGSSYNSPLHF. The DNA of the CDR3 is TGCAGTGCCATCGAGGGGGGGAGCTCCTATAATTCACCCCTCCACTTT.

This clonotype was observed at least ten times. The gene calls are TRBV29-1 and TRBJ2-1; 10 bases fit TRBD2. Trimming cost V 1 base and J 9 bases; bases outside gene matches: 15. The CDR3 loop spans 17 amino acids. Germline assignment: CDR1 SQVTM and CDR2 ANQGSEA. DNA for the CDR3: TGCAGCGTTGAAGGCTGGGAGACTAGCGGGTTTCGGGCTGAGCAGTTCTTC. This gives the protein CSVEGWETSGFRAEQFF.

This clonotype was seen at least ten times. The rearrangement joins TRBV29-1 to TRBJ2-3, with 8 bases that match TRBD2. Germline-derived CDR1 and CDR2 are SQVTM and ANQGSEA. This CDR3 is built from 14 residues. Losses at the gene ends were 6 bases for V and 2 bases for J; bases not matched to a gene: 7. CDR3 sequence reads: CSVVQRESTDTQYF. CDR3 DNA: TGCAGCGTGGTACAGCGGGAGTCCACAGATACGCAGTATTTT.

The V gene is TRBV30, the J gene TRBJ2-7; D perhaps matches TRBD2 (6 bases). Germline V gene sequence: CDR1 GTSNPN, CDR2 SVGIG (reference sequence). V lost 2 bases, J lost 7 bases, and 24 bases lay in between. This CDR3 region has 16 residues. DNA of the CDR3: TGTGCCTGGAGTCCTTCTTACGGAGGGAGGCTCAGGGAGCAGTACTTC. It specifies CAWSPSYGGRLREQYF.

This clonotype was seen a handful of times. The chain recombines TRBV30 with TRBJ2-7; 12 positions agree with TRBD1. CDR1 and CDR2 (germline): GTSNPN, SVGIG (reference sequence). The CDR3 is 18 amino acids. J lost 2 bases, V lost 0 bases, and 11 bases had no gene match. The CDR3 DNA reads TGTGCCTGGAGTGTAAGACCACTTGGGACAGGGGGCCCCTACGAGCAGTACTTC. This gives the protein CAWSVRPLGTGGPYEQYF. Combining the CDR3 with reference TRBV30 and TRBJ2-7 gives the whole variable domain SQTIHQWPATLVQPVGSPLSLECTVEGTSNPNLYWYRQAAGRGLQLLFYSVGIGQISSEVPQNLSASRPQDRQFILSSKKLLLSDSGFYLCAWSVRPLGTGGPYEQYFGPGTRLTVT.

This clonotype came up a few times. The rearrangement joins TRBV5-8 to TRBJ1-5; the D gene is possibly TRBD1 (5 bases). Germline V gives CDR1 SGHTS, CDR2 YDEGEE. V was shortened by 4 bases and J by 1 base, with 9 bases between the two germline ends. This CDR3 is built from 14 residues. The chain's CDR3 is CASSDGTSNQPQHF. The CDR3 coding sequence is TGTGCCAGCAGCGACGGGACCAGCAATCAGCCCCAGCATTTT. The variable domain in full, with the rest retrieved from reference TRBV5-8 and TRBJ1-5, is EAGVTQSPTHLIKTRGQQATLRCSPISGHTSVYWYQQALGLGLQFLLWYDEGEERNRGNFPPRFSGRQFPNYSSELNVNALELEDSALYLCASSDGTSNQPQHFGDGTRLSIL.